This is a list of T cell receptor beta chains from one sample in a study of CD8 T cells in ankylosing spondylitis. A single record per CDR3 protein comes from TCRdb applying MiXCR to the 5' RACE reads. The profile shows some 250,000 distinct CDR3 sequences, 8.6% of them singletons. Material for sequencing was blood, either unsorted or a sorted T cell fraction (not recorded which). The receptors stem from a male donor with ankylosing spondylitis or in good health (not recorded which). Each CDR3 is given with its conserved first and last residue. The D gene is left open where the match is weak. For some rows the clone size is stated as once, few or many, or as a class when expanded; others skip it.

J gene: TRBJ2-5; clone size: few; V gene: TRBV5-1; D gene: TRBD2; CDR3 protein: CASSSQPSGMSETQYF; CDR3 DNA: TGCGCCAGCAGCTCGCAGCCTAGCGGGATGTCGGAGACCCAGTACTTC
J gene: TRBJ2-5; clone size: few; V gene: TRBV27; D gene: -; CDR3 protein: CASSPYDRAGKETQYF; CDR3 DNA: TGTGCCAGCAGTCCATACGACAGGGCGGGGAAAGAGACCCAGTACTTC
J gene: TRBJ1-1; clone size: many; V gene: TRBV29-1; D gene: TRBD1; CDR3 protein: CSVNYRGPSGTEAFF; CDR3 DNA: TGCAGCGTGAACTACAGGGGGCCGAGCGGCACTGAAGCTTTCTTT
J gene: TRBJ2-2; clone size: many; V gene: TRBV5-1; D gene: -; CDR3 protein: CAIRRGSENTGELFF; CDR3 DNA: TGCGCCATCAGAAGGGGTAGCGAGAACACCGGGGAGCTGTTTTTT
J gene: TRBJ1-4; clone size: many; V gene: TRBV27; D gene: -; CDR3 protein: CASRYGQNEKLFF; CDR3 DNA: TGTGCCAGCAGGTACGGACAGAATGAAAAACTGTTTTTT
J gene: TRBJ1-5; clone size: many; V gene: TRBV20-1; D gene: -; CDR3 protein: CSAGPQHF; CDR3 DNA: TGCAGCGCCGGGCCCCAGCATTTT
J gene: TRBJ1-1; clone size: many; V gene: TRBV5-1; D gene: -; CDR3 protein: CASSLDEKNTEAFF; CDR3 DNA: TGCGCCAGCAGCTTGGACGAGAAGAACACTGAAGCTTTCTTT
J gene: TRBJ2-1; clone size: -; V gene: TRBV10-3; D gene: -; CDR3 protein: CAISPGLAWDEQFF; CDR3 DNA: TGTGCCATCAGCCCGGGACTGGCGTGGGATGAGCAGTTCTTC
J gene: TRBJ2-7; clone size: few; V gene: TRBV5-1; D gene: TRBD2; CDR3 protein: CASSLEPGRAYEQYF; CDR3 DNA: TGCGCCAGCAGCTTGGAGCCAGGGAGGGCCTACGAGCAGTACTTC
J gene: TRBJ1-6; clone size: many; V gene: TRBV5-5; D gene: TRBD1; CDR3 protein: CASSWDSNSPLHF; CDR3 DNA: TGTGCCAGCAGCTGGGACAGCAATTCACCCCTCCACTTT
J gene: TRBJ2-7; clone size: -; V gene: TRBV5-6; D gene: TRBD1; CDR3 protein: CASSHGTGYGQYEQYF; CDR3 DNA: TGTGCCAGCAGCCACGGGACAGGGTACGGGCAATACGAGCAGTACTTC
J gene: TRBJ1-1; clone size: -; V gene: TRBV19; D gene: TRBD1; CDR3 protein: CASSNGQGFTTEAFF; CDR3 DNA: TGTGCCAGTAGTAACGGACAGGGCTTTACTACTGAAGCTTTCTTT
J gene: TRBJ1-2; clone size: -; V gene: TRBV19; D gene: -; CDR3 protein: CASGEVGARMVGYTF; CDR3 DNA: TGTGCCAGTGGGGAGGTGGGGGCGCGGATGGTTGGCTACACCTTC
J gene: TRBJ2-1; clone size: -; V gene: TRBV5-1; D gene: TRBD2; CDR3 protein: CASSLARGGHNEQFF; CDR3 DNA: TGCGCCAGCAGCTTGGCCCGGGGGGGACACAATGAGCAGTTCTTC
J gene: TRBJ2-1; clone size: many; V gene: TRBV10-3; D gene: TRBD2; CDR3 protein: CAISETGGSSYNEQFF; CDR3 DNA: TGTGCCATCAGTGAAACCGGGGGGAGCTCCTACAATGAGCAGTTCTTC
J gene: TRBJ2-1; clone size: many; V gene: TRBV7-9; D gene: -; CDR3 protein: CASSQLLRATDNEQFF; CDR3 DNA: TGTGCCAGCAGCCAACTTCTCAGGGCTACCGACAATGAGCAGTTCTTC
J gene: TRBJ2-1; clone size: -; V gene: TRBV10-2; D gene: TRBD2; CDR3 protein: CASRGFSGSGNEQFF; CDR3 DNA: TGCGCCAGCAGAGGATTTAGCGGGAGTGGCAATGAGCAGTTCTTC
J gene: TRBJ2-3; clone size: many; V gene: TRBV20-1; D gene: TRBD2; CDR3 protein: CSAYGLVGDTQYF; CDR3 DNA: TGCAGTGCTTACGGACTAGTCGGAGATACGCAGTATTTT
J gene: TRBJ2-5; clone size: -; V gene: TRBV20-1; D gene: -; CDR3 protein: CSARGGPQETQYF; CDR3 DNA: TGCAGTGCGAGGGGGGGACCCCAAGAGACCCAGTACTTC
J gene: TRBJ1-2; clone size: many; V gene: TRBV4-2; D gene: TRBD1; CDR3 protein: CASSQDYFGQGFGYTF; CDR3 DNA: TGTGCCAGCAGCCAAGATTATTTTGGACAGGGCTTCGGCTACACCTTC
J gene: TRBJ1-2; clone size: -; V gene: TRBV7-6; D gene: -; CDR3 protein: CASSPLEGGYTF; CDR3 DNA: TGTGCCAGCAGCCCTCTCGAGGGTGGCTACACCTTC
J gene: TRBJ2-6; clone size: many; V gene: TRBV12-3/TRBV12-4; D gene: -; CDR3 protein: CASQDRSGANVLTF; CDR3 DNA: TGTGCCAGTCAAGACCGCTCTGGGGCCAACGTCCTGACTTTC
J gene: TRBJ1-2; clone size: many; V gene: TRBV20-1; D gene: -; CDR3 protein: CSARAPRVQLIYGYTF; CDR3 DNA: TGCAGTGCTAGAGCCCCCCGGGTACAGCTGATCTATGGCTACACCTTC
J gene: TRBJ2-6; clone size: few; V gene: TRBV11-3; D gene: -; CDR3 protein: CASSSDGSSGANVLTF; CDR3 DNA: TGTGCCAGCAGCTCAGATGGGAGCTCTGGGGCCAACGTCCTGACTTTC
J gene: TRBJ2-3; clone size: many; V gene: TRBV9; D gene: -; CDR3 protein: CASSADRITDTQYF; CDR3 DNA: TGTGCCAGCAGCGCCGACAGAATCACAGATACGCAGTATTTT